Following are 30 T cell receptor beta chains from one sample sequenced in a study of T cells after yellow fever vaccination. MiXCR, applied by TCRdb to the 5' RACE reads, yields one record per CDR3 protein. The top ten clones hold around 32% of a sample with about 74,000 distinct CDR3 sequences, approximately 7% of them seen once. Source: CD8+ T cells sorted from PBMCs, taken about 5 days after the first yellow fever vaccination. These receptors were taken from a man between 18 and 29 years old who received the YFV17D yellow fever vaccine.

V and J are TRBV11-2 and TRBJ2-3, with a possible D match to TRBD2 (5 bases). Trimming left V 4 bases short and J 2 bases short, with 13 bases between. The CDR3 has 15 residues. From germline, CDR1 is SGHAT and CDR2 FQNNGV. Here the CDR3 reads CASSSRGSNTDTQYF. As DNA, the CDR3 is TGTGCCAGCAGCTCCCGGGGTTCAAACACAGATACGCAGTATTTT.

This clonotype was picked up a small number of times. The rearrangement uses TRBV7-6 and TRBJ2-7; 16 bases line up with TRBD2. V was clipped by 5 bases and J by 0 bases; unmatched bases: 10. Germline V gene sequence: CDR1 SGHVS, CDR2 FNYEAQ. The CDR3 runs 19 residues. The CDR3 reads CASSPTPGLAGGLSYEQYF. CDR3 in DNA: TGTGCCAGCAGCCCCACTCCGGGACTAGCGGGGGGGCTCTCCTACGAGCAGTACTTC.

This clonotype was seen at least ten times. The genes are TRBV5-1 and TRBJ1-6; 10 bases agree with TRBD1. The CDR3 has 14 amino acids. CDR1 and CDR2 from the germline V gene are SGHRS and YFSETQ. Losses at the gene ends were 4 bases for V and 7 bases for J; bases not matched to a gene: 2. CDR3 loop: CASSPTGGNSPLHF. DNA of the CDR3: TGCGCCAGCAGCCCGACAGGGGGCAATTCACCCCTCCACTTT.

The V and J genes are TRBV29-1 and TRBJ2-2, with TRBD2 identical over 7 bases. CDR1 and CDR2 (germline): SQVTM, ANQGSEA. The CDR3 has 14 residues. Losses at the gene ends were 7 bases for V and 0 bases for J; bases not matched to a gene: 5. The CDR3 bases are TGCAGCGCTACTAGCGACGCGAACACCGGGGAGCTGTTTTTT. Translation: CSATSDANTGELFF.

The genes are TRBV4-2 and TRBJ2-1; TRBD1 might be the D (7 bases). The germline gives CDR1 LGHNA, CDR2 YNFKEQ. Trimming stripped 10 bases from V and 5 bases from J, with 18 bases between. CDR3 length: 14 amino acids. DNA of the CDR3: TGTGCCATCGGCCCCGGGGGACAGCACAATGAGCAGTTCTTC. Encoded protein: CAIGPGGQHNEQFF.

This clonotype was seen many times. The gene calls are TRBV4-2 and TRBJ2-1; D remains ambiguous. Germline loops: CDR1 LGHNA, CDR2 YNFKEQ. The CDR3 extends over 12 amino acids. Between the trimmed V and J ends, which lost 0 bases and 12 bases, there was a span of 9 bases. The CDR3 region is CASSQERYGQFF. The CDR3 DNA is TGTGCCAGCAGCCAAGAGAGGTATGGGCAGTTCTTC.

The chain joins TRBV30 to TRBJ2-5, with 11 bases that match TRBD1. Germline V gene data show CDR1 as GTSNPN and CDR2 as SVGIG (reference sequence). Germline trimming cut 7 bases from V and 5 bases from J; bases unmatched to any gene: 9. The CDR3 contains 14 residues. The CDR3 sequence is CASTRTGGFETQYF. CDR3 sequence (DNA): TGTGCCTCAACCAGGACAGGGGGCTTTGAGACCCAGTACTTC.

This clonotype was recorded many times. The chain recombines TRBV5-6 with TRBJ2-3, with D perhaps TRBD2 (6 bases). Germline assignment: CDR1 SGHDT and CDR2 YYEEEE. The CDR3 totals 12 residues. V lost 0 bases and J lost 8, with 7 bases in between. CDR3 region: CASSLAGSTQYF. The CDR3 DNA sequence: TGTGCCAGCAGCTTGGCCGGGAGTACGCAGTATTTT.

This clonotype was picked up many times. The genes are TRBV7-9 and TRBJ2-7; D uncertain. The CDR3 runs to 12 residues. V was trimmed by 2 bases and J by 4 bases, leaving 6 bases between them. Per germline, CDR1 SEHNR and CDR2 FQNEAQ (reference sequence). CDR3 protein: CASSLFSYEQYV. CDR3 coding DNA: TGTGCCAGCAGCTTATTCAGTTACGAGCAGTACGTC.

This clonotype showed up many times. The genes are TRBV9 and TRBJ2-5, with 7 nucleotides matching TRBD1. CDR1 is SGDLS and CDR2 is YYNGEE in the germline V gene. V was pared by 2 bases and J by 3 bases, with 4 bases of the junction left unmatched. This CDR3 is built from 14 residues. CDR3 coding DNA: TGTGCCAGCAGCGTTTCGGGACAGAAAGAGACCCAGTACTTC. Translation gives CASSVSGQKETQYF.

This clonotype was detected many times. The chain couples TRBV5-1 to TRBJ2-1; D not resolved. This CDR3 comprises 13 residues. V shed 1 base and J shed 8 bases, with 10 bases lying between them. The germline V gene has CDR1 SGHRS and CDR2 YFSETQ. The DNA for the CDR3 is TGCGCCAGCAGCTTGCTACATTTCGATGAGCAGTTCTTC. This codes for CASSLLHFDEQFF.

The CDR3 nucleotides read TGTGCCAGTAGTGAGGACGGCTATGGCTACACCTTC. Its translation is CASSEDGYGYTF. This chain uses TRBV19 with TRBJ1-2; D gene uncertain. Germline lookup yields CDR1 LNHDA and CDR2 SQIVND (reference sequence). The CDR3 runs to 12 residues. V lost 5 bases, J lost 4 bases, and 8 bases lay in between.

This clonotype came up a few times. The chain recombines TRBV11-1 with TRBJ2-7; 7 bases are a match to TRBD2. Germline CDR1 SGHAT, CDR2 FQDESV (reference sequence). This CDR3 is built from 14 residues. The V segment lost 3 bases and the J segment 6 bases; nucleotides outside the gene matches: 8. The CDR3, as DNA: TGTGCCAGCAGCTTTAGCCATCAGCGGGGCGAGCAGTACGTC. It codes for CASSFSHQRGEQYV.

This clonotype has only a few counts. The V and J genes are TRBV5-1 and TRBJ2-4; D might be TRBD1 (6 bases). The CDR3 consists of 18 residues. CDR1 and CDR2 from the germline V gene are SGHRS and YFSETQ. V lost 4 bases, J lost 0 bases, and 20 bases lay in between. CDR3 residues: CASSPFPRDRLAKNIQYF. DNA for the CDR3: TGCGCCAGCAGCCCCTTCCCCCGTGACAGGCTAGCCAAAAACATTCAGTACTTC.

This clonotype has ten or more counts. The chain employs TRBV11-2 and TRBJ2-3; 11 bases align to TRBD2. The germline gives CDR1 SGHAT, CDR2 FQNNGV. V was clipped by 2 bases and J by 6 bases; unmatched bases: 7. The CDR3 runs to 16 residues. CDR3 nucleotide sequence: TGTGCCAGCAGCTTACTTAGCGGGGGGGCTGGGGATACGCAGTATTTT. Its protein is CASSLLSGGAGDTQYF.

The V and J genes are TRBV4-3 and TRBJ2-1; D gene ambiguous. The CDR3 consists of 16 residues. Germline-derived CDR1 and CDR2 are LGHNA and YSLEER. V was trimmed by 0 bases and J by 1 base, leaving 10 bases between them. This chain's CDR3 is CASSQEGTASYNEQFF. CDR3 coding DNA: TGCGCCAGCAGCCAAGAAGGTACAGCGTCCTACAATGAGCAGTTCTTC.

The chain is built from TRBV6-6 and TRBJ1-2; TRBD1 is a possible D gene (6 bases). Trimming took 5 bases from V and 4 from J, leaving 11 bases between them. The CDR3 contains 13 residues. The germline gives CDR1 MNHNY, CDR2 SVGAGI (reference sequence). The CDR3 protein is CASSLDRSYGYTF. The DNA of the CDR3 is TGTGCCAGCAGTCTCGACAGGTCCTATGGCTACACCTTC.

In this sample, this clonotype turned up many times. V and J are TRBV6-5 and TRBJ1-1; 7 bases line up with TRBD1. Trimming cost V 3 bases and J 5 bases; bases outside gene matches: 3. CDR1 is MNHEY, CDR2 SVGAGI, per germline. This CDR3 comprises 13 residues. CDR3 sequence (DNA): TGTGCCAGCAGTTATGACAGGGCAACTGAAGCTTTCTTT. It yields the protein CASSYDRATEAFF.

This clonotype was detected many times. The chain joins TRBV6-1 to TRBJ2-5, with TRBD2 matching 12 bases. The junction had 0 bases not matched to a gene; V was cut back by 2 bases and J by 2 bases. This CDR3 has 15 amino acids. The germline gives CDR1 MNHNS, CDR2 SASEGT. This CDR3 reads CASSELAGGQETQYF. For the CDR3, the DNA is TGTGCCAGCAGTGAACTAGCGGGGGGGCAAGAGACCCAGTACTTC.

The rearrangement joins TRBV20-1 to TRBJ2-2; D gene uncertain. The CDR3 is 14 amino acids. Germline CDR1 reads DFQATT; CDR2 reads SNEGSKA (reference sequence). V lost 2 bases and J lost 4, with 11 bases in between. Here the CDR3 reads CSARPQRSTGELFF. In DNA form, the CDR3 reads TGCAGTGCTAGACCCCAGAGAAGCACCGGGGAGCTGTTTTTT.

This clonotype was recorded a few times. The chain couples TRBV3-1 to TRBJ1-2; 7 nucleotides match TRBD1. V lost 0 bases, J lost 6 bases, and 7 bases stayed unmatched. Germline-derived CDR1 and CDR2 are LGHDT and YNNKEL (reference sequence). The CDR3 is 15 residues long. The CDR3 bases are TGTGCCAGCAGCCAAGATTTACAGGGGACCCATGGCTACACCTTC. Encoded protein: CASSQDLQGTHGYTF.

The chain is built from TRBV29-1 and TRBJ2-7; TRBD1 matches at 7 bases. Per the germline V gene, CDR1 is SQVTM and CDR2 is ANQGSEA. The CDR3 runs to 13 residues. V trimming: 6 bases; J trimming: 1 base; junction bases outside the gene matches: 6. CDR3: CSVERQGSYEQYF. For the CDR3, the DNA is TGCAGCGTCGAAAGACAGGGATCCTACGAGCAGTACTTC.

This clonotype appeared a few times. This chain joins TRBV10-2 and TRBJ2-7; 8 bases line up with TRBD1. Per the germline V gene, CDR1 is WSHSY and CDR2 is SAAADI. This CDR3 comprises 13 residues. V lost 3 bases and J lost 7; bases outside the gene matches: 5. CDR3 nucleotide sequence: TGCGCCAGCAGTGAACCAGGGGGCAGTGAGCAGTACGTC. As protein: CASSEPGGSEQYV.

V gene TRBV7-6 combines with J gene TRBJ2-7; the D gene is possibly TRBD2 (7 bases). Germline V gene data show CDR1 as SGHVS and CDR2 as FNYEAQ. V lost 4 bases to trimming and J lost 2 bases, with 15 bases between them. This CDR3 contains 15 residues. The CDR3 spells CASSSGVGGAYEQYV. Written as DNA, the CDR3 is TGTGCCAGCAGCTCAGGGGTTGGGGGGGCCTACGAGCAGTACGTC.

The rearrangement uses TRBV18 and TRBJ2-7; D uncertain. This CDR3 is 13 amino acids long. Germline assignment: CDR1 KGHSH and CDR2 LQKENI. The V end was cut by 5 bases, the J end by 5 bases, with 13 bases between. This CDR3 reads CASSTGRRDEQYF. In nucleotides, the CDR3 is TGTGCCAGCTCAACCGGTCGTAGGGACGAGCAGTACTTC.

The chain combines TRBV19 with TRBJ2-7; D may be TRBD2 (6 bases). V was pared by 8 bases and J by 0 bases, with 14 bases between. Germline-derived CDR1 and CDR2 are LNHDA and SQIVND (reference sequence). CDR3 length: 14 amino acids. CDR3 coding DNA: TGTGCCAGTCGCGGGACGTACGACTCCTACGAGCAGTACTTC. Residues: CASRGTYDSYEQYF.

Of note for this clonotype: A read error may produce the germline difference seen at one junction end. The J gene is TRBJ2-3, the V gene TRBV7-3, with TRBD1 matching over 8 bases. Germline CDR1 is SGHTA and CDR2 is FQGTGA. This CDR3 is 15 amino acids long. CDR3 loop: CACSLDRVRFDTQYF. CDR3 in DNA: TGTGCCTGCAGCTTGGACAGGGTCCGCTTTGATACGCAGTATTTT.

This clonotype was counted between two and nine times. The chain combines TRBV6-5 with TRBJ1-1; unclear D gene. V lost 0 bases and J lost 11, with 16 bases in between. CDR1 and CDR2 (germline): MNHEY, SVGAGI. The CDR3 is 14 residues long. The CDR3 nucleotides are TGTGCCAGCAGTTACTCGATCGGTACGGGGAGCGCTTTCTTT. This translates into CASSYSIGTGSAFF.

The sample holds a few counts of this clonotype. The chain uses TRBV5-6 and TRBJ2-5; 13 bases map to TRBD2. V gave up 9 bases and J gave up 4 bases; unmatched junction bases: 6. Germline CDR1 SGHDT, CDR2 YYEEEE. The CDR3 length is 14 residues. The DNA for the CDR3 is TGTGCCACCGGACTAGCGGGGGTTAGAGAGACCCAGTACTTC. It translates to CATGLAGVRETQYF.

As concerns this clonotype: Germline and junction disagree at one end, which may indicate a read error. DNA of the CDR3: TGTCCCAGCAGTGGCCCCCCGCCCCAGCATTTT. It translates to CPSSGPPPQHF. This chain uses TRBV6-5 with TRBJ1-5; D not certain. Looked up from germline, CDR1 is MNHEY and CDR2 is SVGAGI. This CDR3 has 11 residues.